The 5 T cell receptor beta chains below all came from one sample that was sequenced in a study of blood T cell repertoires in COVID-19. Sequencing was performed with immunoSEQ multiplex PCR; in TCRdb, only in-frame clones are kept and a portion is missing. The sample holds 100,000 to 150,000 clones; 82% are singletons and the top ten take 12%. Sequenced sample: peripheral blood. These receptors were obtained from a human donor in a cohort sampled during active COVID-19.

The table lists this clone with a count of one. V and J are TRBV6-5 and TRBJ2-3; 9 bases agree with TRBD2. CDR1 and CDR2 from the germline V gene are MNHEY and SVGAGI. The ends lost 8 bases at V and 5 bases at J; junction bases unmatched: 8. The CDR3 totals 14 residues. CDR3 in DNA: TGTGCCAGCGTTAGCGGGGGCCCTGGAGATACGCAGTATTTT. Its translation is CASVSGGPGDTQYF.

Written as DNA, the CDR3 is TGTGCCAGCAATGGCGCGGGGGGGAATTCGGCAGATACGCAGTATTTT. Translated, it gives CASNGAGGNSADTQYF. This chain connects TRBV2 to TRBJ2-3, with TRBD2 matching over 9 bases. Germline CDR1 SNHLY, CDR2 FYNNEI. The CDR3 has 16 amino acids. Unmatched junction bases numbered 12, after V lost 7 bases and J lost 4 bases.

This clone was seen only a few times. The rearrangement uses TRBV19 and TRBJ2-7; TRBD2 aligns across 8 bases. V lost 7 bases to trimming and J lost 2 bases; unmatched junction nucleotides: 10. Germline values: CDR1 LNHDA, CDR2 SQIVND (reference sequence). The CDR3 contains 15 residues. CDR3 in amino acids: CASTQGAGGTYEQYF. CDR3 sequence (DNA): TGTGCCAGTACACAAGGGGCGGGAGGAACCTACGAGCAGTACTTC. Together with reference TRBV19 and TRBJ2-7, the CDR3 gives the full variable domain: DGGITQSPKYLFRKEGQNVTLSCEQNLNHDAMYWYRQDPGQGLRLIYYSQIVNDFQKGDIAEGYSVSREKKESFPLTVTSAQKNPTAFYLCASTQGAGGTYEQYFGPGTRLTVT.

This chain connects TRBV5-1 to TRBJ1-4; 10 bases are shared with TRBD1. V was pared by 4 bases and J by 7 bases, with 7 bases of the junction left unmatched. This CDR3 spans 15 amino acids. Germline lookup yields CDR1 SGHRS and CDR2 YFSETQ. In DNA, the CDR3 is TGCGCCAGCAGCAACGACAGGGGGCGGGTTGAAAAACTGTTTTTT. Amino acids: CASSNDRGRVEKLFF.

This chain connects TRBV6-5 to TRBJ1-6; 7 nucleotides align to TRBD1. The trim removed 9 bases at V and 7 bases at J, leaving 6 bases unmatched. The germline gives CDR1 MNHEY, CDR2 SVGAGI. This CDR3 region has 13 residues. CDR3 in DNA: TGTGCCAGTTCTCCGGGACAGAATTCACCCCTCCACTTT. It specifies CASSPGQNSPLHF.